These 9 T cell receptor beta chains originate from one sample sequenced in a study of blood T cell repertoires in COVID-19 (TCRdb year 2020). Library method: the immunoSEQ multiplex PCR assay. TCRdb took this table from immuneACCESS and kept in-frame rearrangements with V and J called. Such tables lack part of the clones; where checked against another copy, unresolved V genes explain under half of the gap, and the rest is unexplained. The sample records 93,000 or so clones, about 85% of which are singletons. In total, the top ten clones hold around 3.3% of the sample. The sequenced sample was peripheral blood. These receptors were taken from a middle-aged man in a cohort sampled during active COVID-19.

The genes are TRBV12-5 and TRBJ2-7, with 7 bases that match TRBD1. With 5 bases clipped from V and 7 bases from J, the junction kept 5 bases outside the gene matches. The CDR3 runs to 12 residues. From germline, CDR1 is LGHNT and CDR2 FRNRAP. CDR3 sequence reads: CASGPGGLEQYF. CDR3 bases: TGTGCTAGTGGTCCAGGGGGATTGGAGCAGTACTTC. Drawing the rest from reference TRBV12-5 and TRBJ2-7, the complete variable domain is DARVTQTPRHKVTEMGQEVTMRCQPILGHNTVFWYRQTMMQGLELLAYFRNRAPLDDSGMPKDRFSAEMPDATLATLKIQPSEPRDSAVYFCASGPGGLEQYFGPGTRLTVT.

The rearrangement joins TRBV6-5 to TRBJ2-7; 9 positions agree with TRBD1. Germline trimming cut 8 bases from V and 3 bases from J; bases unmatched to any gene: 2. The CDR3 contains 12 residues. The germline V gene encodes CDR1 MNHEY and CDR2 SVGAGI. CDR3 in amino acids: CASAGQGYEQYF. CDR3 sequence (DNA): TGTGCCAGCGCGGGACAGGGCTACGAGCAGTACTTC.

The V and J genes are TRBV18 and TRBJ1-5; D remains unclear. CDR1 is KGHSH, CDR2 LQKENI, per germline. The V and J ends lost 4 bases and 5 bases respectively, with 9 bases between them. This CDR3 is built from 13 residues. The CDR3 sequence is CASSRGGDQPQHF. Here the CDR3 DNA reads TGTGCCAGCTCACGCGGCGGCGATCAGCCCCAGCATTTT.

As DNA, the CDR3 is TGTGCCAGTAGTATAGATCCCAGGGGCCGGCAGCCCCAGCATTTT. Translated, it gives CASSIDPRGRQPQHF. V and J are TRBV19 and TRBJ1-5; TRBD1 is a possible D gene (6 bases). V lost 0 bases and J 7 bases, leaving 13 bases between the germline ends. Per the germline V gene, CDR1 is LNHDA and CDR2 is SQIVND (reference sequence). CDR3 length: 15 amino acids.

The V gene is TRBV6-5, the J gene TRBJ1-6; D gene uncertain. V gave up 7 bases and J gave up 0 bases, with 7 bases separating them. In germline, CDR1 is MNHEY, CDR2 SVGAGI. The CDR3 is 14 residues long. The CDR3 bases are TGTGCCAGCATGGGCAGCTCCTATAATTCACCCCTCCACTTT. Protein: CASMGSSYNSPLHF.

This chain connects TRBV7-2 to TRBJ2-4, with 8 bases that match TRBD2. Germline CDR1 SGHTA, CDR2 FQGNSA. V gave up 4 bases and J gave up 0 bases; unmatched junction bases: 8. This CDR3 is built from 17 residues. As DNA, the CDR3 is TGTGCCAGCAGCTATAGTACGGGGGGGCTAGCCAAAAACATTCAGTACTTC. Protein: CASSYSTGGLAKNIQYF.

This chain links TRBV6-1 with TRBJ1-2; no reliable D call. CDR1 and CDR2 from the germline V gene are MNHNS and SASEGT. This CDR3 is 14 amino acids long. V was clipped by 1 base and J by 4 bases, with 10 bases between them. The CDR3 spells CASSEVNAVYGYTF. CDR3 in DNA: TGTGCCAGCAGTGAAGTTAACGCGGTCTATGGCTACACCTTC.

The chain uses TRBV9 and TRBJ1-2; D uncertain. This CDR3 region has 18 residues. The V and J ends lost 3 bases and 8 bases respectively, with 29 bases between them. The germline CDR1 and CDR2 sequences are SGDLS and YYNGEE. The CDR3 nucleotides read TGTGCCAGCAGCGCCCAACTCAGACTAGACCCGGGCTATCGGGGCTACACCTTC. This translates into CASSAQLRLDPGYRGYTF.

The sample holds one count of this clone. The CDR3 coding sequence is TGTGCCAGCAGTCGACAGGGGGCTTATGGCTACACCTTC. This encodes CASSRQGAYGYTF. The chain carries TRBV28 and TRBJ1-2, with 10 bases identical to TRBD1. The germline V gene encodes CDR1 MDHEN and CDR2 SYDVKM. Trimming at V came to 5 bases and at J to 5 bases, leaving 2 bases not matched to a gene. The CDR3 contains 13 residues.